These 9 T cell receptor beta chains were all obtained from the same sample, sequenced in a study of Graves' ophthalmopathy and Graves' hyperthyroidism. As the template, RNA transcripts were used to amplify TCR beta CDR3 regions. HTBI primers were used in a first-round RT-PCR, which preceded a second-round multiplex PCR. Using its own MiXCR run on the multiplex PCR reads, TCRdb lists one record per CDR3 protein. The top ten hold roughly 6.9% of the sample, which has under 800,000 distinct CDR3 sequences, about 20% seen once. Sequences were obtained from peripheral blood. Every receptor here comes from a woman aged 18 to 35 with stable Graves' hyperthyroidism. Some clones in this sample may be carry-over from other donors' samples.

DNA of the CDR3: TGTGCCAGCAGTTCCAGGGACCACTATGGCTACACCTTC. Residues: CASSSRDHYGYTF. The chain employs TRBV6-5 and TRBJ1-2; a possible D gene is TRBD1 (5 bases). With 4 bases removed from V and 3 bases from J, the gap between germline ends came to 9 bases. The CDR3 has 13 amino acids. Germline assignment: CDR1 MNHEY and CDR2 SVGAGI.

The chain uses TRBV29-1 and TRBJ2-7; TRBD2 agrees at 10 bases. The germline V gene encodes CDR1 SQVTM and CDR2 ANQGSEA. V shed 7 bases and J 3 bases; nucleotides not matched to a gene: 9. This CDR3 comprises 14 residues. CDR3 nucleotides: TGCAGCGCCCCTCCCGGGACTAGCGTCTACGAGCAGTACTTC. Its translation is CSAPPGTSVYEQYF.

Many counts were recorded for this clonotype. The chain couples TRBV28 to TRBJ2-7; D is ambiguous. V dropped 7 bases and J dropped 10 bases, with 20 bases sitting between them. The CDR3 runs to 13 residues. CDR1 MDHEN and CDR2 SYDVKM come from the germline V gene. The CDR3 region has the DNA TGTGCCAGCAACATTACTCCAGGCCGCAGCCAGTACTTC. Translating it yields CASNITPGRSQYF. Supplemented by reference TRBV28 and TRBJ2-7, the full variable domain reads DVKVTQSSRYLVKRTGEKVFLECVQDMDHENMFWYRQDPGLGLRLIYFSYDVKMKEKGDIPEGYSVSREKKERFSLILESASTNQTSMYLCASNITPGRSQYFGPGTRLTVT.

This clonotype was counted at least ten times. J is TRBJ2-7 and V is TRBV30, with a possible D match to TRBD2 (7 bases). The germline V gene has CDR1 GTSNPN and CDR2 SVGIG (reference sequence). Trimming pared 1 base from V and 4 bases from J, leaving 8 bases between. This CDR3 comprises 12 residues. The DNA of the CDR3 is TGTGCCTGGAGTGAGGGGGGGTACGAGCAGTACTTC. Amino acids: CAWSEGGYEQYF.

The sample holds many counts of this clonotype. It may be a read error: a sequence one base away is much more abundant. The CDR3 is CAGSQGRLTMNTEAFF. CDR3 nucleotides: TGTGCCGGCAGCCAGGGACGGCTTACAATGAACACTGAAGCTTTCTTT. V usage is TRBV12-3 or TRBV12-4 and J usage is TRBJ1-1; D is possibly TRBD1 (5 bases). CDR3 length: 16 amino acids.

This clonotype was found many times. The chain uses TRBV11-2 and TRBJ2-2; 9 bases match TRBD2. The CDR3 is 18 amino acids. Germline V gene data show CDR1 as SGHAT and CDR2 as FQNNGV. J lost 1 base, V lost 2 bases, and 8 bases had no gene match. The CDR3 DNA is TGTGCCAGCAGCTTATGGCCGGTAGCGGGAGAGAACACCGGGGAGCTGTTTTTT. Its protein product is CASSLWPVAGENTGELFF.

This clonotype occurred many times. This chain connects TRBV28 to TRBJ2-5, with TRBD1 matching over 9 bases. The CDR3 contains 14 residues. The ends lost 6 bases at V and 5 bases at J; junction bases unmatched: 7. The germline V gene has CDR1 MDHEN and CDR2 SYDVKM. The CDR3: CASRDGTGRETQYF. CDR3 in DNA: TGTGCCAGCAGGGACGGGACAGGGAGGGAGACCCAGTACTTC.

In this sample, this clonotype turned up many times. The CDR3 sequence: CASTPFPGPMITSYEQYF. CDR3 coding DNA: TGTGCCAGCACCCCCTTTCCGGGACCGATGATAACTTCCTACGAGCAGTACTTC. V gene TRBV12-3 or TRBV12-4 combines with J gene TRBJ2-7; D may match TRBD1 or TRBD2 (5 bases each). This CDR3 has 18 residues. V was clipped by 7 bases and J by 1 base, with 26 bases between them.

This clonotype showed up many times. J is TRBJ2-7 and V is TRBV4-1; tentatively, D is TRBD1 (5 bases). V was pared by 1 base and J by 5 bases, with 12 bases between. The CDR3 consists of 14 residues. Germline CDR1 is MGHRA and CDR2 is YSYEKL. The CDR3 DNA sequence: TGCGCCAGCAGCCAAGTAGGCAGGGTGAACGAGCAGTACTTC. It encodes CASSQVGRVNEQYF.